A selection of T cell receptor beta chains follows, all from one sample in a study of cytomegalovirus exposure and HLA in healthy donors. Produced via immunoSEQ multiplex PCR; TCRdb's table is partial and in-frame only. The sample lists approximately 110,000 clones, around 64% occurring once. The sample consisted of PBMCs. The receptors derive from a woman in her twenties or thirties in good health and CMV-seronegative. Each CDR3 is given without its conserved first and last residue. The D gene is left open where the match is weak.

TRBV15	.	TRBJ1-2	11	ATSRVRGDGYT
TRBV7-8	.	TRBJ2-7	16	ASSPGTQTTFRPYEQY
TRBV28	.	TRBJ1-3	13	ASRIREVVGNTIY
TRBV19	.	TRBJ2-1	15	ASSIPGRAGRRNEQF
TRBV28	.	TRBJ2-7	14	ASSPPGGLASYEQY
TRBV5-1	.	TRBJ2-7	11	ASSLGYNYEQY
TRBV19	TRBD1	TRBJ1-2	16	ASSMEKGASSLDYGYT
TRBV20-1	.	TRBJ2-3	9	SAGGTDTQY
TRBV27	.	TRBJ2-1	12	ASSLRQAYNEQF
TRBV19	.	TRBJ1-3	15	ASSIYQDGSSGNTIY
TRBV7-9	.	TRBJ2-7	12	ASSFGGTSYEQY
TRBV6-6	.	TRBJ2-7	10	ASSSLAYEQY
TRBV2	.	TRBJ2-7	9	ASTRRAFTY
TRBV27	TRBD1	TRBJ1-1	13	TPGTGQPRDTEAF
TRBV7-2	.	TRBJ2-3	11	ASSPSPRDTQY
TRBV28	TRBD1	TRBJ2-7	13	ASRPRGQGAYEQY
TRBV9	.	TRBJ1-1	12	ASSVGGKGTEAF
TRBV11-2	TRBD1	TRBJ1-4	12	ASSTPGGSEKLF
TRBV6-6	.	TRBJ1-1	14	ASSYSTGHQNTEAF
TRBV4-3	.	TRBJ2-7	11	ASSQVLDHEQY
TRBV11-2	TRBD2	TRBJ2-7	15	ASSLALPSAGSYEQY
TRBV7-2	TRBD1	TRBJ1-1	11	ASSPRGRTEAF
TRBV27	TRBD1	TRBJ2-2	14	ASKRGPTGGTGELF
TRBV27	TRBD1	TRBJ1-5	14	ASSLSSDRINQPQH
TRBV10-2	TRBD2	TRBJ2-3	15	ASSERGLAGLADTQY
TRBV5-5	.	TRBJ1-3	15	ASSLESYSYSGNTIY
TRBV11-1	.	TRBJ2-1	12	ASSLTGLAGEQF
TRBV7-2	TRBD2	TRBJ2-5	15	ASSLSLLAGGKETQY
TRBV19	TRBD1	TRBJ1-2	11	ASSKDRGYGYT
TRBV5-1	.	TRBJ1-2	12	ASSLDGREVGYT
TRBV2	.	TRBJ2-3	12	ASKILARTDTQY
TRBV6-6	.	TRBJ1-1	12	ASRGGWGNTEAF
TRBV13	.	TRBJ1-2	12	ASNLGAANYGYT
TRBV14	.	TRBJ2-1	14	ASSRGTFSSYNEQF
TRBV5-1	.	TRBJ2-1	11	ASSRLEYNEQF
TRBV6-1	TRBD2	TRBJ2-2	13	ASTPLGGDTGELF
TRBV27	.	TRBJ1-1	11	ASSFGLNAEAF
TRBV28	TRBD1	TRBJ1-2	13	ASSLSDRVSYGYT
TRBV19	TRBD1	TRBJ2-5	13	ASSTRDRAQETQY
TRBV6-1	TRBD1	TRBJ1-5	12	ASTIDRGNQPQH
TRBV5-8	.	TRBJ2-3	14	ASSFPSAGGTDTQY
TRBV11-1	.	TRBJ2-7	11	ASSMDSSYEQY
TRBV19	.	TRBJ2-3	12	ASSMGTSTDTQY
TRBV4-1	.	TRBJ1-2	18	ASSQDRQGSVFDRNYGYT
TRBV7-6	TRBD1	TRBJ1-2	12	ASSLTADRGGYT
TRBV5-1	TRBD2	TRBJ2-5	14	ASSPNPAGGRETQY
TRBV27	TRBD1	TRBJ1-2	12	ASSPLDRGYGYT
TRBV15	.	.	13	ATSTSGIRGYEQY
TRBV6-5	TRBD1	TRBJ2-1	11	ASSSTGPGEQF
TRBV18	.	TRBJ2-3	15	ASSNLHGPHRLDTQY
TRBV2	TRBD1	TRBJ2-4	14	ASSGTGRFGQNIQY
TRBV27	TRBD1	TRBJ1-2	14	ASSPRTGQTNYGYT
TRBV28	.	TRBJ1-2	14	ASSFTPDTPGYGYT
TRBV30	TRBD1	TRBJ1-5	14	AWRARTGLEAQPQH
TRBV9	TRBD1	TRBJ2-7	11	ASSVQNRGEQY